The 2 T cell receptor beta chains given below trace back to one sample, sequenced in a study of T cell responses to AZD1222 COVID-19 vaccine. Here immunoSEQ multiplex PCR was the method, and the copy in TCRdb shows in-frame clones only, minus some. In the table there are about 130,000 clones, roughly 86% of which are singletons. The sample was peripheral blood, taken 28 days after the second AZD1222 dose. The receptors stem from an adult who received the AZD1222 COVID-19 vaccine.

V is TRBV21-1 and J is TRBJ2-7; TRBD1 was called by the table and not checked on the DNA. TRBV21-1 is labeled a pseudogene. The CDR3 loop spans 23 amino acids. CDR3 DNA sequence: TGTGCCAGCAGCCACCGGGACAGGGTTGGCCGGGACTCATTTCGGACGGGTCCCTACGAGCAGTACTTC. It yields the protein CASSHRDRVGRDSFRTGPYEQYF.

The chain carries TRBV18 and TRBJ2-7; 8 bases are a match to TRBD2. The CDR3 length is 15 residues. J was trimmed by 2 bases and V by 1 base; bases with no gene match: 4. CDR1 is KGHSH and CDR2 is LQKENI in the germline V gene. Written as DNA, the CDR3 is TGTGCCAGCTCACCACGGGCAGCGGGAGCCTACGAGCAGTACTTC. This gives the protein CASSPRAAGAYEQYF.